A selection of T cell receptor beta chains follows, all from one sample in a study of shared clonotypes between healthy human individuals. Data came from immunoSEQ multiplex PCR; TCRdb stores just in-frame clones and leaves some out. The sample includes some 200,000 clones, 50% to 80% seen only once; the top ten take around 10%. The specimen sequenced was memory CD4+ T cells sorted from blood. The source is a young man in good health. Both conserved end residues are part of each CDR3. D genes are given only for firm matches. Clone size is given for some rows only: seen once, a few or many times, or a class if the clone is expanded.

>TRBV10-3|-|TRBJ2-3|-
TGTGCCATCAGTGGGACGCAGGGTTATGCAGATACGCAGTATTTT
CAISGTQGYADTQYF
>TRBV18|-|TRBJ2-7|few
TGTGCCAGCTCACCACCGCAGGGATCCTACGAGCAGTACTTC
CASSPPQGSYEQYF
>TRBV28|-|TRBJ2-2|-
TGTGCCAGCAGTTTACTATCAGCCACCGGGGAGCTGTTTTTT
CASSLLSATGELFF
>TRBV6-6|-|TRBJ2-7|once
TGTGCCAGCAGTGGGAGAAGCGAGCAGTACTTC
CASSGRSEQYF
>TRBV28|-|TRBJ1-1|-
TGTGCCAGCACCGTTCCGTACCTAAGACGAACTGAAGCTTTCTTT
CASTVPYLRRTEAFF
>TRBV5-4|-|TRBJ2-1|-
TGTGCCAGCAGCTTGGGGAGGGGATGGGAGCAGTTCTTC
CASSLGRGWEQFF
>TRBV28|TRBD1|TRBJ1-4|-
TGTGCCAGTCAATCCGGGACAGGGAATGAAAAACTGTTTTTT
CASQSGTGNEKLFF
>TRBV7-8|-|TRBJ1-1|once
TGTGCCAGCAGCCTTACGACTGGGAAGGGATCTCCTTTCTTT
CASSLTTGKGSPFF
>TRBV11-3|TRBD2|TRBJ2-3|once
TGTGCCAGCAGCGCCCGACTAGCTGCTGGCACAGATACGCAGTATTTT
CASSARLAAGTDTQYF
>TRBV7-8|TRBD2|TRBJ2-2|-
TGTGCCAGCAGCTCACTAGGACTAGCGGGACCGAACACCGGGGAGCTGTTTTTT
CASSSLGLAGPNTGELFF
>TRBV15|-|TRBJ2-1|few
TGTGCCACCAGCAGAGATATCAGGGAGTACAATGAGCAGTTCTTC
CATSRDIREYNEQFF
>TRBV5-5|-|TRBJ2-7|-
TGTGCCAGCAGCTTTCAAAAGGAGCAGTACTTC
CASSFQKEQYF
>TRBV10-2|-|TRBJ2-2|few
TGCGCCAGCAAAGTGATAAACACCGGGGAGCTGTTTTTT
CASKVINTGELFF
>TRBV13|TRBD2|TRBJ2-7|-
TGTGCCAGCAGCCTCGGACTAGCGGGAAACTACGAGCAGTACTTC
CASSLGLAGNYEQYF
>TRBV7-2|-|TRBJ1-5|few
TGTGCCAGCAGCTCAGGCGGGACGTATCAGCCCCAGCATTTT
CASSSGGTYQPQHF
>TRBV5-5|-|TRBJ2-3|-
TGTGCCAGCAGCTTGAGTGATACGCAGTATTTT
CASSLSDTQYF
>TRBV5-4|TRBD2|TRBJ2-3|-
TGTGCCAGCAGTTCGAGGACTAGGAGCACAGATACGCAGTATTTT
CASSSRTRSTDTQYF
>TRBV29-1|-|TRBJ1-3|-
TGCAGCGCTGGGAATACAGGGCCCGCTGGAAACACCATATATTTT
CSAGNTGPAGNTIYF
>TRBV28|-|TRBJ2-7|-
TGTGCCAGCAGTTTGAGCCCCAGAACCTACGAGCAGTACTTC
CASSLSPRTYEQYF
>TRBV11-3|-|TRBJ2-5|-
TGTGCCAGCAGCTTAGAGCGTTGGAGACAGGGAGGGACCCAGTACTTC
CASSLERWRQGGTQYF
>TRBV7-2|TRBD1|TRBJ1-3|-
TGTGCCAGCAGCCCGGGACAGACCCGAAACACCATATATTTT
CASSPGQTRNTIYF
>TRBV30|TRBD1|TRBJ1-1|-
TGTGCCTGGGAGGACAGGGTGATCCTTGAAGCTTTCTTT
CAWEDRVILEAFF
>TRBV27|TRBD1|TRBJ2-6|-
TGTGCCAGCAAGAGAACTGGACAGGGGGCGTCCTCTGGGGCCAACGTCCTGACTTTC
CASKRTGQGASSGANVLTF
>TRBV2|-|TRBJ2-3|-
TGTGCCAGCAGTGGGGGCCAGGGGTGGACAGATACGCAGTATTTT
CASSGGQGWTDTQYF
>TRBV15|-|TRBJ1-2|-
TGTGCCACCAGCAGAGATCATACCGGGATGGGCTATGGCTACACCTTC
CATSRDHTGMGYGYTF
>TRBV5-8|TRBD1|TRBJ1-2|-
TGTGCCAGCAGCTCTTTAACCGGGAGGGGGCGAGGTGGCTACACCTTC
CASSSLTGRGRGGYTF
>TRBV6-1|TRBD1|TRBJ1-3|-
TGTGCCAGCAGCCTGGGGACAGGCTCTGGAAACACCATATATTTT
CASSLGTGSGNTIYF
>TRBV2|-|TRBJ1-2|-
TGTGCCAGCAGCGCAAGAATAATTTGGACTAACTATGGCTACACCTTC
CASSARIIWTNYGYTF
>TRBV5-1|-|TRBJ2-3|few
TGCGCCAGCCGTAGCCACCCGGCAACAGATACGCAGTATTTT
CASRSHPATDTQYF
>TRBV10-2|-|TRBJ2-7|-
TGCGCCAGCAGTCCAGACGGTTTGAGGCCCTACGAGCAGTACTTC
CASSPDGLRPYEQYF
>TRBV29-1|TRBD1|TRBJ2-1|-
TGCAGCGGGACAGGGGCGAGTGAGCAGTTCTTC
CSGTGASEQFF
>TRBV4-1|TRBD1|TRBJ2-5|-
TGCGCCAGCAGTCTCGCGGGACAGGGAGTAGTGGAGGAGACCCAGTACTTC
CASSLAGQGVVEETQYF
>TRBV9|-|TRBJ2-1|-
TGTGCCAGCAGCGTAACAGGCAACTACAATGAGCAGTTCTTC
CASSVTGNYNEQFF
>TRBV4-3|-|TRBJ2-3|-
TGCGCCAGCAGCCAAATTGTGGCGACTAGCACAGATACGCAGTATTTT
CASSQIVATSTDTQYF
>TRBV28|-|TRBJ2-2|-
TGTGCCAGCAGTTTTACAGGGCCGATGGGGAACACCGGGGAGCTGTTTTTT
CASSFTGPMGNTGELFF
>TRBV10-1|-|TRBJ1-1|-
TGCGCCAGCAGTGACGGTGCAGGTGGTTCTTTCTTT
CASSDGAGGSFF
>TRBV4-1|-|TRBJ2-3|-
TGCGCCAGCAGCCAAGTCTTTGGATCCACAGATACGCAGTATTTT
CASSQVFGSTDTQYF
>TRBV7-7|-|TRBJ2-5|once
TGTGCTAGCAGCTTAGGCGCAGGCCCACAAGAGACCCAGTACTTC
CASSLGAGPQETQYF